The source of this T cell receptor beta chain is a study of control samples from healthy donors and cancer patients. Repertoires were generated with immunoSEQ multiplex PCR, while TCRdb's copy carries only in-frame clones and drops some. This sample carries about 99,000 clones, about 89% of them seen once, and the ten largest clones take about a fifth. The sequencing sample was made of PBMCs. The source of this sequence is a man in his 60s with lung cancer.

The CDR3 DNA reads TGTGCCAGCAGTGAAGGACAGGGAAGAGATGAAAAACTGTTTTTT. Translating gives CASSEGQGRDEKLFF. This chain links TRBV25-1 with TRBJ1-4; TRBD1 matches 8 bases. The CDR3 covers 15 residues. V dropped 2 bases and J dropped 6; count of bases not matched to a gene: 5. Per the germline V gene, CDR1 is MGHDK and CDR2 is SYGVNS.